This T cell receptor (beta chain) was sequenced during a study of Graves' ophthalmopathy and Graves' hyperthyroidism. Findings and caveats of the study: Sensitivity reached roughly 70% and specificity approximately 72% when the model predicted ophthalmopathy progression. In blood, most expanded thyroid clonotypes above 0.001 frequency were also detected.

Ophthalmopathy-affected donors exhibited moderate-to-severe activity, CAS ≥3, NOSPECS ≥4, and duration under 3 months. Lactation, pregnancy, uncontrolled infections and other autoimmune diseases were all grounds for excluding patients. RNA served as the template for amplifying TCR beta CDR3 regions. The authors performed first-round RT-PCR with HTBI primers and then a second-round multiplex PCR. From the multiplex PCR reads, TCRdb called clonotypes with MiXCR, one entry per CDR3 protein. The data show about 740,000 distinct CDR3 sequences, 40% seen once. Note on this clonotype: Its antigen remains unidentified.

CDR1 DFQATT and CDR2 SNEGSKA come from the germline V gene (reference sequence). V gave up 4 bases and J gave up 6 bases, with 13 bases separating them. CDR3 length: 12 residues. The source is an adult man with Graves' ophthalmopathy. Source material: peripheral blood. The chain combines TRBV20-1 with TRBJ2-7; no firm D call. CDR3 DNA: TGCAGTGCTATAGATCCTGTAGGCGAGCAGTACTTC. Translated, it gives CSAIDPVGEQYF.